This T cell receptor (beta chain) was sequenced for a study of T-cell memory formation after mild COVID-19 (dated by TCRdb to the early 2020s). For the study in its entirety: TCR sequence clusters from the two donors were largely donor specific. In two donors, T-cell clones that expanded and contracted after mild COVID-19 were followed by sequencing TCRalpha and TCRbeta repertoires longitudinally. The cohort was made up of two young adult volunteers, one female and one male, who were previously healthy. What the study reported, not specific to this receptor: From day 15 to 85, contracting clones showed balanced CD4/CD8 phenotypes, whereas a second wave of clones that expanded from day 15 to 37 leaned towards CD4+. The detection of some responding clones in pre-infection memory suggests that pre-existing cross-reactive memory T cells joined the SARS-CoV-2 response. The second-wave clones that peaked on day 37 were not confirmed to be SARS-CoV-2 specific. Contracting CD4+ clones appeared mostly in the CM and EM memory subsets, whereas CD8+ clones were enriched in EMRA. Only a couple of mild cases were covered in the study, and larger cohorts including severe cases with pre-infection samples were considered necessary.

Instrument used: Illumina NovaSeq 6000. TCRalpha and TCRbeta cDNA libraries were constructed by 5'RACE with constant-segment primers, with sample barcodes and unique molecular identifiers being introduced. RNA was extracted from every sample with Trizol reagent. The libraries were amplified in two PCR steps, and the second step added a second sample barcode and Illumina TruSeq adapters. Sequencing of the libraries was done on an Illumina NovaSeq, producing 2 x 150 bp paired-end reads. As for how the authors treated the data: With migec v1.2.7, reads were demultiplexed and then collapsed into UMI-guided consensus sequences. Using mixcr v2.1.11, UMI consensuses were aligned to TRA and TRB V and J templates and then assembled into clonotypes. A clonotype was counted as expanded or contracted only if both edgeR and NoisET called the change significant, with noise models trained on biological replicates. For edgeR calls, the cutoffs were a false discovery rate-adjusted p below 0.01 and a log2 fold-change threshold of 1. As an exploratory analysis of dynamics, max-normalized trajectories of the 1000 most abundant clonotypes were examined with PCA combined with hierarchical clustering. Separately sequenced CD4+ and CD8+ repertoires were used to assign a CD4 or CD8 phenotype to each responding clone. TCRdb reprocessed the public reads (quality trimming at Q25 with fastp, clone calling with MiXCR) and kept in-frame beta chains. Here each entry gathers all rows of one CDR3 protein and keeps the most common genes and DNA. These V and J calls are TCRdb output, not the study's own analysis. The sample table contains tens of thousands of distinct CDR3 sequences; only one count was recorded for 6% to 6.5% of them. The biggest ten clones account for roughly 0.8% of the sample.

The CDR3 goes from the cysteine to the phenylalanine over 13 residues. The DNA shown is the 39-base CDR3, in frame from base 1. Relative to germline, V is 3 bases shorter and J is 3 bases shorter, with 10 bases between their ends. CDR1 is given as SGHNT and CDR2 as YYREEE, both from the germline V gene (reference sequence). Ficoll-Paque density gradient centrifugation was the method used to isolate PBMCs. This clonotype was counted a few times. Its cognate antigen has yet to be identified. Per-nucleotide qualities are absent, and no much larger clonotype sits a single base away. The sequencing sample was made of PBMCs or a T cell subset sorted from them (not recorded which). The receptor comes from an adult who had mild COVID-19 (a few samples of this study predate the infection). The sample titles of this study are shuffled in the database, so cell type and time point are left out. The chain is encoded by TRBV5-4 joined to TRBJ2-7, with the identity of the D gene unclear. The nucleotides read TGTGCCAGCAGCTCCGACCCCCTCTACGAGCAGTACTTC. The encoded protein is CASSSDPLYEQYF. Full variable domain (CDR3 extended with the reference TRBV5-4 and TRBJ2-7 proteins): ETGVTQSPTHLIKTRGQQVTLRCSSQSGHNTVSWYQQALGQGPQFIFQYYREEENGRGNFPPRFSGLQFPNYSSELNVNALELDDSALYLCASSSDPLYEQYFGPGTRLTVT.